This T cell receptor (beta chain) was sequenced during a study of tumor T cells in aggressive B-cell lymphoma. Produced via immunoSEQ multiplex PCR; TCRdb's table is partial and in-frame only. Among some 3,500 clones listed, roughly nine tenths were seen once. V shed 6 bases and J 7 bases; nucleotides not matched to a gene: 12. The germline V gene has CDR1 SGHVS and CDR2 FNYEAQ. The CDR3 consists of 15 residues. The sequenced sample consisted of tumor tissue. The TCR comes from an adult with diffuse large B cell lymphoma. This sequence joins TRBV7-6 and TRBJ2-3; 8 bases align to TRBD2. This CDR3 is CASSLQSGSSYTQYF. The CDR3 DNA reads as TGTGCCAGCAGTCTTCAAAGCGGGAGCTCATATACGCAGTATTTT.